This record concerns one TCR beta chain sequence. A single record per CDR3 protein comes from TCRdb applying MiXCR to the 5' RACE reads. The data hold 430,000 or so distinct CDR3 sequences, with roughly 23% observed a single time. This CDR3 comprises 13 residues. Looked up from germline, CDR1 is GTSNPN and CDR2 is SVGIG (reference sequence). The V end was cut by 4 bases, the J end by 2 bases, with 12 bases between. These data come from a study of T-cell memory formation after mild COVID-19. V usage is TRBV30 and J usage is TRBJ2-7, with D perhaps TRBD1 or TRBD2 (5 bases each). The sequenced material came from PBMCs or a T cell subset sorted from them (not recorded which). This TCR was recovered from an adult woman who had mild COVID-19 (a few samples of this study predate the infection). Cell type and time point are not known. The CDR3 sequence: CAWTGSRPYEQYF. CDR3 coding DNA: TGTGCCTGGACAGGGAGTCGACCCTACGAGCAGTACTTC.